Listed below are T cell receptor beta chains from one sample, sequenced in a study of T cell responses to AZD1222 COVID-19 vaccine. TCRdb's copy holds only in-frame clones and misses some; the assay was immunoSEQ multiplex PCR. The sample consists of tens of thousands of clones, about 81% of them appearing once. Sequenced material: peripheral blood, taken on day 0 of AZD1222 vaccination. The receptors shown here come from an adult in good health. CDR3s include the opening cysteine and the closing phenylalanine or tryptophan. The order of the fields is D gene, clone size, V gene, J gene, CDR3 protein, CDR3 DNA. D genes are given only for firm matches. The listing skips clone size in some rows; elsewhere it reads once, few, many or a size class.

d_gene: NA
abundance: few
v_gene: TRBV29-1
j_gene: TRBJ2-1
CDR3aa: CSVGAGDRHEQFF
CDR3nt: TGCAGCGTTGGGGCAGGGGATCGGCATGAGCAGTTCTTC

d_gene: NA
abundance: NA
v_gene: TRBV14
j_gene: TRBJ2-1
CDR3aa: CASSQGTQFYNEQFF
CDR3nt: TGTGCCAGCAGCCAAGGGACTCAATTCTACAATGAGCAGTTCTTC

d_gene: NA
abundance: NA
v_gene: TRBV9
j_gene: TRBJ2-5
CDR3aa: CASSRDSAETQYF
CDR3nt: TGTGCCAGCAGCAGGGACTCAGCGGAGACCCAGTACTTC

d_gene: NA
abundance: NA
v_gene: TRBV29-1
j_gene: TRBJ1-4
CDR3aa: CSARDASNEKLFF
CDR3nt: TGCAGCGCCCGGGACGCCAGTAATGAAAAACTGTTTTTT

d_gene: TRBD1
abundance: NA
v_gene: TRBV28
j_gene: TRBJ2-5
CDR3aa: CASRETGGGETQYF
CDR3nt: TGTGCCAGCAGGGAGACAGGGGGAGGGGAGACCCAGTACTTC

d_gene: NA
abundance: NA
v_gene: TRBV7-2
j_gene: TRBJ2-3
CDR3aa: CASSERMYERQSTDTQYF
CDR3nt: TGTGCCAGCAGCGAACGAATGTACGAACGTCAAAGCACAGATACGCAGTATTTT

d_gene: NA
abundance: NA
v_gene: TRBV18
j_gene: TRBJ1-1
CDR3aa: CASSPYLTEAFF
CDR3nt: TGTGCCAGCTCACCTTATTTGACTGAAGCTTTCTTT

d_gene: NA
abundance: NA
v_gene: TRBV27
j_gene: TRBJ1-1
CDR3aa: CATQRGLGVNTEAFF
CDR3nt: TGTGCCACGCAGCGGGGACTTGGAGTGAACACTGAAGCTTTCTTT

d_gene: NA
abundance: NA
v_gene: TRBV19
j_gene: TRBJ2-5
CDR3aa: CASSIDQETQYF
CDR3nt: TGTGCCAGTAGTATAGACCAAGAGACCCAGTACTTC

d_gene: TRBD1
abundance: NA
v_gene: TRBV7-2
j_gene: TRBJ2-1
CDR3aa: CAAAGQGRVEQFF
CDR3nt: TGTGCCGCTGCGGGACAGGGTCGTGTTGAGCAGTTCTTC

d_gene: TRBD2
abundance: NA
v_gene: TRBV7-2
j_gene: TRBJ2-7
CDR3aa: CASSPLPSGVSYEQYF
CDR3nt: TGTGCCAGCAGCCCCCTCCCTAGCGGTGTCTCCTACGAGCAGTACTTC

d_gene: TRBD1
abundance: NA
v_gene: TRBV7-9
j_gene: TRBJ2-7
CDR3aa: CASSYDRGRFEQYF
CDR3nt: TGTGCCAGCAGCTACGACAGGGGGCGATTCGAGCAGTACTTC

d_gene: TRBD2
abundance: NA
v_gene: TRBV7-6
j_gene: TRBJ2-5
CDR3aa: CASSRPSGSETQYF
CDR3nt: TGTGCCAGCAGCCGACCTAGCGGGAGTGAGACCCAGTACTTC

d_gene: NA
abundance: once
v_gene: TRBV11-2
j_gene: TRBJ2-3
CDR3aa: CASSLDHRSGDTQYF
CDR3nt: TGTGCCAGCAGCTTAGATCATCGGTCGGGAGATACGCAGTATTTT

d_gene: NA
abundance: NA
v_gene: TRBV29-1
j_gene: TRBJ2-7
CDR3aa: CSVDPRVGANYEQYF
CDR3nt: TGCAGCGTCGACCCCCGTGTGGGGGCGAACTACGAGCAGTACTTC

d_gene: NA
abundance: NA
v_gene: TRBV4-2
j_gene: TRBJ1-5
CDR3aa: CASSQDLGGGNQPQHF
CDR3nt: TGTGCCAGCAGCCAAGATTTAGGGGGGGGTAATCAGCCCCAGCATTTT

d_gene: NA
abundance: NA
v_gene: TRBV11-2
j_gene: TRBJ2-1
CDR3aa: CASSFTAYNEQFF
CDR3nt: TGTGCCAGCAGCTTTACGGCATACAATGAGCAGTTCTTC

d_gene: TRBD1
abundance: NA
v_gene: TRBV11-2
j_gene: TRBJ2-2
CDR3aa: CASSLGPGQDTGELFF
CDR3nt: TGTGCCAGCAGCTTAGGGCCAGGACAGGACACCGGGGAGCTGTTTTTT

d_gene: NA
abundance: NA
v_gene: TRBV28
j_gene: TRBJ2-2
CDR3aa: CASSFLAGNTGELFF
CDR3nt: TGTGCCAGCAGTTTTCTGGCAGGGAACACCGGGGAGCTGTTTTTT

d_gene: NA
abundance: NA
v_gene: TRBV19
j_gene: TRBJ1-1
CDR3aa: CASSLPGLTEAFF
CDR3nt: TGTGCCAGTAGCCTCCCGGGCCTCACTGAAGCTTTCTTT

d_gene: NA
abundance: NA
v_gene: TRBV5-1
j_gene: TRBJ2-7
CDR3aa: CASSQVTGSSYEQYF
CDR3nt: TGCGCCAGCAGCCAAGTGACGGGTTCCTCCTACGAGCAGTACTTC

d_gene: NA
abundance: NA
v_gene: TRBV6-2/TRBV6-3
j_gene: TRBJ2-7
CDR3aa: CASSILGRHYEQYF
CDR3nt: TGTGCCAGCAGTATCCTGGGACGTCACTACGAGCAGTACTTC

d_gene: NA
abundance: NA
v_gene: TRBV27
j_gene: TRBJ2-7
CDR3aa: CASSLSYEQYF
CDR3nt: TGTGCCAGCAGTCTCTCCTACGAGCAGTACTTC

d_gene: NA
abundance: NA
v_gene: TRBV2
j_gene: TRBJ2-7
CDR3aa: CASGPYEQYF
CDR3nt: TGTGCCAGCGGCCCCTACGAGCAGTACTTC

d_gene: TRBD2
abundance: NA
v_gene: TRBV5-1
j_gene: TRBJ2-5
CDR3aa: CASSQTRGSAQETQYF
CDR3nt: TGCGCCAGCAGCCAGACCCGCGGGAGTGCCCAAGAGACCCAGTACTTC

d_gene: NA
abundance: medium-sized
v_gene: TRBV4-1
j_gene: TRBJ2-7
CDR3aa: CASSQSAYEQYF
CDR3nt: TGCGCCAGCAGCCAGTCCGCCTACGAGCAGTACTTC

d_gene: NA
abundance: few
v_gene: TRBV24-1
j_gene: TRBJ1-5
CDR3aa: CATSAGNLNQPQHF
CDR3nt: TGTGCCACCAGTGCGGGGAATCTCAATCAGCCCCAGCATTTT

d_gene: TRBD2
abundance: NA
v_gene: TRBV10-2
j_gene: TRBJ2-1
CDR3aa: CASSPSGRYNEQFF
CDR3nt: TGCGCCAGCAGTCCCAGCGGGAGATATAATGAGCAGTTCTTC

d_gene: NA
abundance: NA
v_gene: TRBV27
j_gene: TRBJ1-4
CDR3aa: CASSPLDGSTNEKLFF
CDR3nt: TGTGCCAGCAGTCCCCTGGACGGTTCAACTAATGAAAAACTGTTTTTT

d_gene: NA
abundance: once
v_gene: TRBV5-5
j_gene: TRBJ1-5
CDR3aa: CASSLTRQTNNQPQHF
CDR3nt: TGTGCCAGCAGCCTAACGCGACAGACAAACAATCAGCCCCAGCATTTT

d_gene: NA
abundance: NA
v_gene: TRBV27
j_gene: TRBJ2-1
CDR3aa: CASSSYLMQGVRNNEQFF
CDR3nt: TGTGCCAGCAGTTCTTACCTTATGCAGGGAGTGCGGAACAATGAGCAGTTCTTC

d_gene: TRBD2
abundance: NA
v_gene: TRBV9
j_gene: TRBJ2-1
CDR3aa: CASSVDGTSDYNEQFF
CDR3nt: TGTGCCAGCAGCGTGGACGGGACTAGCGACTACAATGAGCAGTTCTTC

d_gene: NA
abundance: NA
v_gene: TRBV15
j_gene: TRBJ1-4
CDR3aa: CATSRDRVVKLFF
CDR3nt: TGTGCCACCAGCAGAGACAGGGTTGTAAAACTGTTTTTT

d_gene: TRBD1
abundance: NA
v_gene: TRBV28
j_gene: TRBJ1-2
CDR3aa: CASQTGANYGYTF
CDR3nt: TGTGCCAGCCAGACAGGGGCTAACTATGGCTACACCTTC

d_gene: NA
abundance: NA
v_gene: TRBV7-8
j_gene: TRBJ1-1
CDR3aa: CASSLGGRDTEAFF
CDR3nt: TGTGCCAGCAGCTTAGGGGGTCGTGACACTGAAGCTTTCTTT

d_gene: NA
abundance: NA
v_gene: TRBV7-6
j_gene: TRBJ2-7
CDR3aa: CASSLKGDPYEQYF
CDR3nt: TGTGCCAGCAGCTTGAAGGGGGATCCCTACGAGCAGTACTTC

d_gene: TRBD2
abundance: NA
v_gene: TRBV7-6
j_gene: TRBJ2-1
CDR3aa: CASSGGSHNEQFF
CDR3nt: TGTGCCAGCAGCGGCGGGAGCCACAATGAGCAGTTCTTC

d_gene: TRBD1
abundance: NA
v_gene: TRBV5-5
j_gene: TRBJ1-1
CDR3aa: CASSMDRGSGVRTEAFF
CDR3nt: TGTGCCAGCAGCATGGACAGGGGAAGTGGCGTAAGGACTGAAGCTTTCTTT

d_gene: NA
abundance: once
v_gene: TRBV7-9
j_gene: TRBJ2-1
CDR3aa: CASSLPPGASGYSYNEQFF
CDR3nt: TGTGCCAGCAGCTTACCCCCAGGGGCTAGCGGCTACTCCTACAATGAGCAGTTCTTC

d_gene: TRBD1
abundance: NA
v_gene: TRBV19
j_gene: TRBJ1-2
CDR3aa: CASSIGDRGSGYTF
CDR3nt: TGTGCCAGTAGTATAGGGGACAGGGGGTCTGGCTACACCTTC

d_gene: NA
abundance: NA
v_gene: TRBV2
j_gene: TRBJ2-1
CDR3aa: CASRDKSSYNEQFF
CDR3nt: TGTGCCAGCCGCGATAAGAGCTCCTACAATGAGCAGTTCTTC

d_gene: NA
abundance: once
v_gene: TRBV29-1
j_gene: TRBJ2-4
CDR3aa: CSVTPLREGNIQYF
CDR3nt: TGCAGCGTCACTCCTCTGCGCGAAGGAAACATTCAGTACTTC

d_gene: TRBD1
abundance: NA
v_gene: TRBV5-5
j_gene: TRBJ1-6
CDR3aa: CASSLAGTGGYNSPLHF
CDR3nt: TGTGCCAGCAGCTTGGCCGGGACAGGGGGCTATAATTCACCCCTCCACTTT

d_gene: NA
abundance: NA
v_gene: TRBV7-2
j_gene: TRBJ1-5
CDR3aa: CASSLGRTSNQPQHF
CDR3nt: TGTGCCAGCAGCTTAGGGCGTACTAGCAATCAGCCCCAGCATTTT

d_gene: TRBD1
abundance: NA
v_gene: TRBV10-1
j_gene: TRBJ1-1
CDR3aa: CASRPNRDRGEAFF
CDR3nt: TGCGCCAGCAGGCCCAACCGGGACAGGGGCGAAGCTTTCTTT

d_gene: NA
abundance: NA
v_gene: TRBV18
j_gene: TRBJ2-7
CDR3aa: CASSPGREQYF
CDR3nt: TGTGCCAGCTCACCAGGGAGAGAGCAGTACTTC

d_gene: NA
abundance: NA
v_gene: TRBV5-1
j_gene: TRBJ2-7
CDR3aa: CASSLQGGYYEQYF
CDR3nt: TGCGCCAGCAGCTTACAGGGAGGGTATTACGAGCAGTACTTC

d_gene: NA
abundance: NA
v_gene: TRBV19
j_gene: TRBJ2-3
CDR3aa: CASNPREGTDTQYF
CDR3nt: TGTGCCAGTAATCCGCGGGAAGGCACAGATACGCAGTATTTT

d_gene: TRBD2
abundance: NA
v_gene: TRBV11-3
j_gene: TRBJ2-7
CDR3aa: CASSRSGSGRFSYEQYF
CDR3nt: TGTGCCAGCAGCCGCTCAGGTAGCGGGAGGTTCTCCTACGAGCAGTACTTC

d_gene: TRBD2
abundance: few
v_gene: TRBV9
j_gene: TRBJ2-1
CDR3aa: CASSPRGTSGDNEQFF
CDR3nt: TGTGCCAGCAGCCCCCGAGGGACTAGCGGGGACAATGAGCAGTTCTTC

d_gene: NA
abundance: NA
v_gene: TRBV19
j_gene: TRBJ1-4
CDR3aa: CASKLRELNEKLFF
CDR3nt: TGTGCCAGTAAATTGAGGGAACTTAATGAAAAACTGTTTTTT

d_gene: NA
abundance: NA
v_gene: TRBV10-1
j_gene: TRBJ2-1
CDR3aa: CASSEDDSTYNEQFF
CDR3nt: TGCGCCAGCAGTGAGGATGACAGCACCTACAATGAGCAGTTCTTC